Below, 23 T cell receptor beta chains from the same sample are listed, as sequenced in a study of OX40 agonist ivuxolimab in advanced cancers. Produced via immunoSEQ multiplex PCR; TCRdb's table is partial and in-frame only. The profile shows about 80,000 clones, around 94% of them singletons. Source: CD4+ or CD8+ T cells sorted from blood, taken in a trial of the OX40 agonist ivuxolimab. The receptors shown here come from an adult with an advanced solid tumor such as melanoma, head and neck, liver or kidney cancer.

This chain uses TRBV5-4 with TRBJ2-7, with a tentative D call TRBD1 (8 bases). CDR3 length: 15 residues. The V and J ends lost 4 bases and 3 bases respectively, with 17 bases between them. Germline V CDR1 and CDR2: SGHNT, YYREEE (reference sequence). CDR3 protein: CASSLNRGGIYEQYF. DNA of the CDR3: TGTGCCAGCAGCCTTAACAGGGGGGGGATCTACGAGCAGTACTTC.

The chain uses TRBV9 and TRBJ1-3; D gene ambiguous. Deletions cut 3 bases from V and 0 bases from J, with 13 bases between. Germline V gene sequence: CDR1 SGDLS, CDR2 YYNGEE. This CDR3 contains 16 residues. In DNA, the CDR3 is TGTGCCAGCAGCGGGAGCGACTCTAGCTCTGGAAACACCATATATTTT. Translated, it gives CASSGSDSSSGNTIYF.

The chain uses TRBV11-2 and TRBJ2-7; 9 nucleotides agree with TRBD1. Germline V gene data show CDR1 as SGHAT and CDR2 as FQNNGV. The CDR3 loop spans 15 amino acids. V lost 5 bases to trimming and J lost 4 bases; unmatched junction nucleotides: 9. The CDR3 bases are TGTGCCAGCAGCGCCTCGGACAGGGGTTTTTACGAGCAGTACTTC. Translated, it gives CASSASDRGFYEQYF.

The CDR3 spells CASRGTEDYEQYF. In DNA, the CDR3 is TGTGCCAGCAGGGGGACAGAAGACTACGAGCAGTACTTC. The genes are TRBV27 and TRBJ2-7, with TRBD1 matching over 7 bases. Germline CDR1 reads MNHEY; CDR2 reads SMNVEV (reference sequence). Trimming took 6 bases from V and 3 from J; bases not matched to a gene: 5. The CDR3 spans 13 residues.

The chain uses TRBV19 and TRBJ1-2, with 7 bases fitting TRBD1. The V and J ends lost 6 bases and 4 bases, in that order; junction bases with no gene match: 8. The CDR3 runs 14 residues. Germline CDR1 is LNHDA and CDR2 is SQIVND (reference sequence). The DNA for the CDR3 is TGTGCCAGTAGAATCGACAGGGAGGCCTATGGCTACACCTTC. Translation gives CASRIDREAYGYTF. Using reference TRBV19 and TRBJ1-2 for the parts outside the CDR3, the full variable domain is DGGITQSPKYLFRKEGQNVTLSCEQNLNHDAMYWYRQDPGQGLRLIYYSQIVNDFQKGDIAEGYSVSREKKESFPLTVTSAQKNPTAFYLCASRIDREAYGYTFGSGTRLTVV.

This rearrangement joins TRBV5-6 to TRBJ2-2, with 9 bases lining up with TRBD1. The germline gives CDR1 SGHDT, CDR2 YYEEEE. With 1 base clipped from V and 4 bases from J, the junction kept 5 bases outside the gene matches. The CDR3 has 16 residues. The CDR3 sequence: CASSLSGTGITGELFF. CDR3 in DNA: TGTGCCAGCAGCTTGTCGGGGACAGGGATCACCGGGGAGCTGTTTTTT.

CDR3 residues: CASSYSAQIQETQYF. The DNA of the CDR3 is TGTGCCAGCAGTTACTCGGCTCAGATCCAAGAGACCCAGTACTTC. J is TRBJ2-5 and V is TRBV6-5, with no clear D. The CDR3 runs to 15 residues. Deletions cut 0 bases from V and 1 base from J, with 9 bases between. Germline CDR1 reads MNHEY; CDR2 reads SVGAGI.

The rearrangement joins TRBV13 to TRBJ2-3, with TRBD2 identical over 15 bases. V lost 2 bases to trimming and J lost 1 base; unmatched junction nucleotides: 10. Germline CDR1 is PRHDT and CDR2 is FYEKMQ (reference sequence). The CDR3 is made up of 20 amino acids. CDR3 DNA sequence: TGTGCCAGCAGCTTAACCGCAGGACTAGCGGGAGGGCCCCGCACAGATACGCAGTATTTT. Its protein is CASSLTAGLAGGPRTDTQYF. The full variable domain, in which reference TRBV13 and TRBJ2-3 provide the parts outside the CDR3, is AAGVIQSPRHLIKEKRETATLKCYPIPRHDTVYWYQQGPGQDPQFLISFYEKMQSDKGSIPDRFSAQQFSDYHSELNMSSLELGDSALYFCASSLTAGLAGGPRTDTQYFGPGTRLTVL.

The chain joins TRBV6-5 to TRBJ1-2; D possibly corresponds to TRBD1 (5 bases). The V gene lost 5 bases and the J gene lost 2 bases, with 12 bases spanning the gap. The V gene's germline CDR1 is MNHEY and CDR2 SVGAGI. The CDR3 runs 14 residues. In DNA form, the CDR3 reads TGTGCCAGCAGTCCGACCGGGGGGAACTATGGCTACACCTTC. Translated: CASSPTGGNYGYTF.

The genes are TRBV28 and TRBJ1-2, with D perhaps matching TRBD1 (6 bases). The germline V gene has CDR1 MDHEN and CDR2 SYDVKM. The CDR3 length is 15 residues. The ends were cut back, 5 bases at V and 4 bases at J, with 17 bases in the middle. CDR3 sequence: CASSNNRAVVYGYTF. The CDR3, as DNA: TGTGCCAGCAGTAACAACAGGGCGGTGGTCTATGGCTACACCTTC.

The chain employs TRBV7-2 and TRBJ2-4, with 8 bases matching TRBD1. The CDR3 length is 14 residues. CDR1 and CDR2 from the germline V gene are SGHTA and FQGNSA. J gave up 7 bases and V 3 bases, and 5 bases lay outside the gene matches. CDR3 DNA: TGTGCCAGCAGCTTCGGACAGGGCACCAACATTCAGTACTTC. It codes for CASSFGQGTNIQYF.

CDR3 bases: TGTGCCAGCAGCCAAGATATTTGGGCGGACGGCAACTCCTACAATGAGCAGTTCTTC. Translating it yields CASSQDIWADGNSYNEQFF. J is TRBJ2-1 and V is TRBV4-2; D not certain. CDR1 LGHNA and CDR2 YNFKEQ come from the germline V gene. The CDR3 runs to 19 residues. Between the trimmed V and J ends, which lost 0 bases and 0 bases, there was a span of 18 bases.

The gene calls are TRBV13 and TRBJ2-5; 9 bases are shared with TRBD2. The CDR3 loop spans 15 amino acids. From germline, CDR1 is PRHDT and CDR2 FYEKMQ (reference sequence). V trimming: 2 bases; J trimming: 3 bases; junction bases outside the gene matches: 4. CDR3 protein: CASSLYSGSEETQYF. CDR3 nucleotide sequence: TGTGCCAGCAGCTTATATAGCGGGAGCGAAGAGACCCAGTACTTC.

The sample holds one count of this clone. The chain is built from TRBV9 and TRBJ1-1; the D gene is possibly TRBD1 (6 bases). Trimming removed 0 bases from V and 0 bases from J, with 9 bases in between. Germline V gene data show CDR1 as SGDLS and CDR2 as YYNGEE. CDR3 length: 15 amino acids. In DNA, the CDR3 is TGTGCCAGCAGCGTAGATCAGGGGATGAACACTGAAGCTTTCTTT. As protein: CASSVDQGMNTEAFF.

Here the CDR3 DNA reads TGTGCCAGCAGCCGGGGGGACAGATACACAGATACGCAGTATTTT. As protein: CASSRGDRYTDTQYF. The rearrangement uses TRBV6-1 and TRBJ2-3; D might be TRBD1 or TRBD2, each matching 7 bases. V lost 6 bases and J lost 2, with 15 bases in between. The CDR3 has 15 amino acids. CDR1 and CDR2 (germline): MNHNS, SASEGT.

This clone was picked up one time. J is TRBJ1-1 and V is TRBV25-1; possibly TRBD1 for D (5 bases). Germline V gene sequence: CDR1 MGHDK, CDR2 SYGVNS. V lost 6 bases and J lost 0, with 14 bases in between. The CDR3 length is 15 residues. The CDR3 region is CASSAGTRLNTEAFF. CDR3 in DNA: TGTGCCAGCAGCGCCGGGACTAGGCTGAACACTGAAGCTTTCTTT.

This sequence joins TRBV25-1 and TRBJ2-7, with D uncertain. V lost 1 base and J lost 3, with 10 bases in between. CDR1 is MGHDK and CDR2 is SYGVNS in the germline V gene. This CDR3 comprises 14 residues. The CDR3 DNA reads as TGTGCCAGCAGTGAATCGGCTACTCGCTACGAGCAGTACTTC. Translation: CASSESATRYEQYF.

The J gene is TRBJ1-1, the V gene TRBV19; 7 nucleotides align to TRBD1. Trimming at V came to 4 bases and at J to 3 bases, leaving 8 bases not matched to a gene. Germline CDR1 is LNHDA and CDR2 is SQIVND (reference sequence). This CDR3 contains 15 residues. The CDR3 loop is CASSKVGGPDTEAFF. DNA of the CDR3: TGTGCCAGTAGTAAGGTAGGGGGCCCTGACACTGAAGCTTTCTTT. The variable domain in full, completed from reference TRBV19 and TRBJ1-1, reads DGGITQSPKYLFRKEGQNVTLSCEQNLNHDAMYWYRQDPGQGLRLIYYSQIVNDFQKGDIAEGYSVSREKKESFPLTVTSAQKNPTAFYLCASSKVGGPDTEAFFGQGTRLTVV.

V gene TRBV9 combines with J gene TRBJ2-1; D is unresolved. V lost 7 bases to trimming and J lost 8 bases, with 16 bases between them. The CDR3 runs to 13 residues. The germline gives CDR1 SGDLS, CDR2 YYNGEE. The CDR3 is CASATLSRDEQFF. CDR3 DNA sequence: TGTGCCAGCGCGACCCTCAGTAGGGATGAGCAGTTCTTC.

This clone came up once. Other nucleotide sequences in the sample specify the same CDR3. The rearrangement joins TRBV9 to TRBJ1-3, with D unclear. The CDR3 is 12 residues long. Germline V gene data show CDR1 as SGDLS and CDR2 as YYNGEE. Trimming took off 3 bases at V and 4 bases at J, with 5 bases between the two ends. The CDR3 here is CASSAQGNTIYF. The CDR3 DNA sequence: TGTGCCAGCAGCGCGCAAGGAAACACCATATATTTT. The full variable domain, its missing parts supplied by reference TRBV9 and TRBJ1-3, is DSGVTQTPKHLITATGQRVTLRCSPRSGDLSVYWYQQSLDQGLQFLIQYYNGEERAKGNILERFSAQQFPDLHSELNLSSLELGDSALYFCASSAQGNTIYFGEGSWLTVV.

This clone came up a few times. This chain links TRBV14 with TRBJ1-1; D is ambiguous. Germline CDR1 and CDR2: SGHDN and FVKESK. V was pared by 4 bases and J by 7 bases, with 16 bases between. The CDR3 is made up of 14 amino acids. The CDR3 protein is CASSRSDEVNEAFF. The CDR3 DNA reads as TGTGCCAGCAGCCGAAGTGATGAGGTTAATGAAGCTTTCTTT.

The chain carries TRBV27 and TRBJ2-7; possible D gene TRBD2, 5 bases. The germline CDR1 and CDR2 sequences are MNHEY and SMNVEV (reference sequence). Deletions cut 4 bases from V and 2 bases from J, with 18 bases between. The CDR3 runs to 16 residues. The chain's CDR3 is CASSSPPGRLPYEQYF. The CDR3 nucleotides are TGTGCCAGCAGTTCGCCCCCGGGTAGACTACCCTACGAGCAGTACTTC.

The CDR3 DNA reads as TGTGCCAGCAAGCTTCGAGGGGTCCTTACAGATACGCAGTATTTT. It yields the protein CASKLRGVLTDTQYF. The gene calls are TRBV2 and TRBJ2-3, with D perhaps TRBD1 or TRBD2 (5 bases each). The germline V gene has CDR1 SNHLY and CDR2 FYNNEI. The CDR3 loop spans 15 amino acids. Between the trimmed V and J ends, which lost 7 bases and 3 bases, there was a span of 17 bases.